These 25 T cell receptor beta chains were sequenced from one sample in a study of OX40 agonist ivuxolimab in advanced cancers. Sequencing used immunoSEQ multiplex PCR; TCRdb keeps in-frame clones, though not all of them. This sample yields some 100,000 clones, of which approximately 84% are seen a single time; about 1.9% belongs to the top ten. The sequences come from CD4+ or CD8+ T cells sorted from blood, collected in a trial of the OX40 agonist ivuxolimab. Source of these receptors: an adult with an advanced solid tumor such as melanoma, head and neck, liver or kidney cancer.

The chain uses TRBV19 and TRBJ2-2; a weak D match, TRBD2 (5 bases). Germline V lookup: CDR1 LNHDA, CDR2 SQIVND (reference sequence). The CDR3 loop spans 14 amino acids. V was trimmed by 7 bases and J by 4 bases, leaving 13 bases between them. CDR3 sequence reads: CASTHHGVTGELFF. CDR3 in DNA: TGTGCCAGTACCCATCACGGGGTCACCGGGGAGCTGTTTTTT.

V gene TRBV18 combines with J gene TRBJ2-2; 12 nucleotides align to TRBD2. The germline V gene encodes CDR1 KGHSH and CDR2 LQKENI. Germline trimming cut 4 bases from V and 8 bases from J; bases unmatched to any gene: 8. The CDR3 has 16 amino acids. CDR3 bases: TGTGCCAGCTCACAGCGACTAGCGGGAGATACTGGGGAGCTGTTTTTT. It encodes CASSQRLAGDTGELFF. Drawing the rest from reference TRBV18 and TRBJ2-2, the complete variable domain is NAGVMQNPRHLVRRRGQEARLRCSPMKGHSHVYWYRQLPEEGLKFMVYLQKENIIDESGMPKERFSAEFPKEGPSILRIQQVVRGDSAAYFCASSQRLAGDTGELFFGEGSRLTVL.

V is TRBV29-1 and J is TRBJ1-2; 9 nucleotides align to TRBD1. The germline gives CDR1 SQVTM, CDR2 ANQGSEA. The CDR3 extends over 12 amino acids. The junction had 6 bases not matched to a gene; V was cut back by 5 bases and J by 8 bases. The CDR3 reads CSVRTGVLGYTF. The CDR3 region has the DNA TGCAGCGTTCGGACAGGGGTTCTGGGCTACACCTTC.

The genes are TRBV30 and TRBJ2-5, with TRBD2 matching over 13 bases. The trim removed 1 base at V and 1 base at J, leaving 0 bases unmatched. The CDR3 is made up of 15 amino acids. CDR1 and CDR2 from the germline V gene are GTSNPN and SVGIG (reference sequence). CDR3 loop: CAWSGLAGGQETQYF. The CDR3 DNA reads as TGTGCCTGGAGTGGACTAGCGGGAGGCCAAGAGACCCAGTACTTC.

This chain uses TRBV7-2 with TRBJ2-2; a weak D match, TRBD1 (6 bases). Trimming shortened V by 5 bases and J by 1 base, and 11 bases separated the two germline ends. CDR1 and CDR2 (germline): SGHTA, FQGNSA. This CDR3 region has 15 residues. CDR3 protein: CASSHRTENTGELFF. CDR3 nucleotides: TGTGCCAGCAGCCACAGGACAGAGAACACCGGGGAGCTGTTTTTT.

The rearrangement joins TRBV6-1 to TRBJ2-7; TRBD1 is a possible D gene (6 bases). Germline CDR1 and CDR2: MNHNS and SASEGT. Between the trimmed V and J ends, which lost 7 bases and 3 bases, there was a span of 16 bases. This CDR3 has 14 residues. The CDR3 reads CASIREGQSYEQYF. In DNA, the CDR3 is TGTGCCAGCATCCGGGAAGGACAGAGCTACGAGCAGTACTTC.

V and J are TRBV19 and TRBJ2-5; TRBD2 matches 10 bases. Germline V gene lookup returns CDR1 LNHDA and CDR2 SQIVND (reference sequence). This CDR3 is built from 16 residues. Trimming at V came to 0 bases and at J to 4 bases, leaving 5 bases not matched to a gene. The CDR3 DNA follows: TGTGCCAGTAGTATAGATCTGGCTAGCGGGGGAGAGACCCAGTACTTC. Its protein product is CASSIDLASGGETQYF.

This clone has only one observation. The rearrangement links TRBV5-4 to TRBJ2-7; 14 nucleotides agree with TRBD2. The germline V gene encodes CDR1 SGHNT and CDR2 YYREEE (reference sequence). V dropped 3 bases and J dropped 3; count of bases not matched to a gene: 8. CDR3 length: 17 residues. CDR3 bases: TGTGCCAGCAGCTCCGGGACTAGCGGGAGTTCTGGCTACGAGCAGTACTTC. This sequence encodes CASSSGTSGSSGYEQYF. The variable domain in full, completed from reference TRBV5-4 and TRBJ2-7, reads ETGVTQSPTHLIKTRGQQVTLRCSSQSGHNTVSWYQQALGQGPQFIFQYYREEENGRGNFPPRFSGLQFPNYSSELNVNALELDDSALYLCASSSGTSGSSGYEQYFGPGTRLTVT.

This clone was detected a few times. The chain employs TRBV5-1 and TRBJ1-5, with D unclear. This CDR3 has 14 residues. Trimming stripped 0 bases from V and 1 base from J, with 5 bases between. Germline CDR1 and CDR2: SGHRS and YFSETQ. The DNA for the CDR3 is TGCGCCAGCAGCTTGGGGGAGAGCAATCAGCCCCAGCATTTT. Its translation: CASSLGESNQPQHF. The full variable domain, in which reference TRBV5-1 and TRBJ1-5 provide the parts outside the CDR3, is KAGVTQTPRYLIKTRGQQVTLSCSPISGHRSVSWYQQTPGQGLQFLFEYFSETQRNKGNFPGRFSGRQFSNSRSEMNVSTLELGDSALYLCASSLGESNQPQHFGDGTRLSIL.

This clone was seen a few times. The CDR3 nucleotides read TGTGCCAGCAGCCCTCCTAGCGGGAGGCGATACGAGCAGTACTTC. This encodes CASSPPSGRRYEQYF. V is TRBV7-2 and J is TRBJ2-7, with 11 bases identical to TRBD2. The CDR3 spans 15 residues. V was clipped by 5 bases and J by 4 bases; unmatched bases: 7. Looked up from germline, CDR1 is SGHTA and CDR2 is FQGNSA. The full variable domain, completed using reference TRBV7-2 and TRBJ2-7, is GAGVSQSPSNKVTEKGKDVELRCDPISGHTALYWYRQSLGQGLEFLIYFQGNSAPDKSGLPSDRFSAERTGGSVSTLTIQRTQQEDSAVYLCASSPPSGRRYEQYFGPGTRLTVT.

A note on this clone: The germline gene is not matched at one end of the junction; a read error may be the cause. V gene TRBV15 combines with J gene TRBJ2-7; D gene unclear. Germline V gives CDR1 LNHNV, CDR2 YYDKDF (reference sequence). CDR3 size: 14 residues. The CDR3 DNA reads TGTGCCACCGCGGCGACGGTGAGTTCCTTCGAGCAGTACTTC. Its protein product is CATAATVSSFEQYF.

V gene TRBV10-3 combines with J gene TRBJ2-5, with TRBD2 matching over 8 bases. The CDR3 is 14 amino acids. Germline V gene lookup returns CDR1 ENHRY and CDR2 SYGVKD. The V and J ends lost 3 bases and 2 bases, in that order; junction bases with no gene match: 2. The CDR3 DNA sequence: TGTGCCATCAGTGATTCTAGCGGGCAAGAGACCCAGTACTTC. This sequence encodes CAISDSSGQETQYF.

DNA for the CDR3: TGTGCCAGCAAACAGGGGCCGACTAGCACAGATACGCAGTATTTT. It yields the protein CASKQGPTSTDTQYF. The rearrangement joins TRBV6-5 to TRBJ2-3, with 7 bases matching TRBD1. Looked up from germline, CDR1 is MNHEY and CDR2 is SVGAGI. Trimming removed 7 bases from V and 0 bases from J; junction bases left unmatched: 7. The CDR3 spans 15 residues.

This clone was observed a handful of times. The V gene is TRBV5-6, the J gene TRBJ2-7; D is tentatively TRBD1 or TRBD2 (5 bases each). Per the germline V gene, CDR1 is SGHDT and CDR2 is YYEEEE. The CDR3 is made up of 17 amino acids. V was clipped by 3 bases and J by 2 bases, with 21 bases between them. CDR3 nucleotides: TGTGCCAGCAGCTCCCTCATTCAGAGGGGCCCCACCTACGAGCAGTACTTC. This translates into CASSSLIQRGPTYEQYF.

The J gene is TRBJ2-3, the V gene TRBV4-1; 10 bases fit TRBD2. The CDR3 is 15 amino acids. V shed 4 bases and J 3 bases; nucleotides not matched to a gene: 4. Germline lookup yields CDR1 MGHRA and CDR2 YSYEKL. As DNA, the CDR3 is TGCGCCAGCAGCCTAGCGGGAGGTGGAACAGATACGCAGTATTTT. The encoded protein is CASSLAGGGTDTQYF.

The chain carries TRBV6-6 and TRBJ2-1; D gene ambiguous. CDR1 is MNHNY and CDR2 is SVGAGI in the germline V gene (reference sequence). The CDR3 runs to 13 residues. V was cut by 2 bases and J by 4 bases, with 6 bases left in between. CDR3 region: CASSYETYNEQFF. The DNA of the CDR3 is TGTGCCAGCAGTTACGAGACGTACAATGAGCAGTTCTTC.

The chain combines TRBV16 with TRBJ1-4; maybe TRBD1 (5 bases). The germline CDR1 and CDR2 sequences are KGHSY and FQNENV. The V gene lost 4 bases and the J gene lost 3 bases, with 12 bases spanning the gap. CDR3 length: 15 amino acids. CDR3 coding DNA: TGTGCCAGCAGCCGAGGAGGGGCCTCTAATGAAAAACTGTTTTTT. Translated, it gives CASSRGGASNEKLFF.

This clone is a singleton in its sample. Here the CDR3 DNA reads TGCGCCAGCAGCTTGACACTTGACAATGAGCAGTTCTTC. Encoded protein: CASSLTLDNEQFF. The chain employs TRBV5-1 and TRBJ2-1; no definite D call. CDR3 length: 13 residues. CDR1 is SGHRS and CDR2 is YFSETQ in the germline V gene. Trimming cost V 1 base and J 5 bases, with 7 bases left between them.

The rearrangement links TRBV18 to TRBJ1-1, with 7 nucleotides matching TRBD1. Trimming removed 3 bases from V and 7 bases from J; junction bases left unmatched: 8. Germline assignment: CDR1 KGHSH and CDR2 LQKENI. The CDR3 runs to 14 residues. The CDR3: CASSPETGLDEAFF. The CDR3 DNA follows: TGTGCCAGCTCACCGGAGACAGGGCTGGATGAAGCTTTCTTT. Looking up the rest from reference TRBV18 and TRBJ1-1 gives the full variable domain: NAGVMQNPRHLVRRRGQEARLRCSPMKGHSHVYWYRQLPEEGLKFMVYLQKENIIDESGMPKERFSAEFPKEGPSILRIQQVVRGDSAAYFCASSPETGLDEAFFGQGTRLTVV.

J is TRBJ1-2 and V is TRBV19; D possibly corresponds to TRBD1 (5 bases). Per germline, CDR1 LNHDA and CDR2 SQIVND (reference sequence). This CDR3 is built from 14 residues. V lost 7 bases to trimming and J lost 0 bases, with 12 bases between them. CDR3 sequence: CASTRDVTNYGYTF. The CDR3 DNA is TGTGCCAGTACCAGGGACGTGACTAACTATGGCTACACCTTC.

J is TRBJ1-1 and V is TRBV7-2; D is unresolved. With 3 bases removed from V and 1 base from J, the gap between germline ends came to 6 bases. Germline assignment: CDR1 SGHTA and CDR2 FQGNSA. This CDR3 is built from 13 residues. The CDR3 DNA reads TGTGCCAGCAGCTTCAATGGGAACACTGAAGCTTTCTTT. This sequence encodes CASSFNGNTEAFF. The complete variable domain, with remaining parts taken from reference TRBV7-2 and TRBJ1-1, reads GAGVSQSPSNKVTEKGKDVELRCDPISGHTALYWYRQSLGQGLEFLIYFQGNSAPDKSGLPSDRFSAERTGGSVSTLTIQRTQQEDSAVYLCASSFNGNTEAFFGQGTRLTVV.

The chain carries TRBV27 and TRBJ2-7, with 7 bases that match TRBD1. Germline values: CDR1 MNHEY, CDR2 SMNVEV (reference sequence). This CDR3 region has 15 residues. With 4 bases clipped from V and 2 bases from J, the junction kept 8 bases outside the gene matches. In nucleotides, the CDR3 is TGTGCCAGCAGTTCCCGACAGGGTTCTCCCTACGAGCAGTACTTC. Residues: CASSSRQGSPYEQYF.

The chain couples TRBV6-1 to TRBJ1-2, with D maybe TRBD1 (6 bases). CDR1 is MNHNS, CDR2 SASEGT, per germline. V was pared by 2 bases and J by 3 bases, with 13 bases between. The CDR3 runs to 15 residues. CDR3 coding DNA: TGTGCCAGCAGTGAAAGGGGGACCGTGGACTATGGCTACACCTTC. Protein: CASSERGTVDYGYTF.

J is TRBJ2-3 and V is TRBV2; the D gene could be TRBD1 or TRBD2 (5 bases each). There are 12 residues in the CDR3. V was shortened by 3 bases and J by 10 bases, with 11 bases between the two germline ends. The germline CDR1 and CDR2 sequences are SNHLY and FYNNEI. CDR3 nucleotides: TGTGCCAGCAGTGATTTGGGGGAAGCGCAGTATTTT. This translates into CASSDLGEAQYF.

The chain uses TRBV6-5 and TRBJ1-5; 9 bases line up with TRBD1. Germline values: CDR1 MNHEY, CDR2 SVGAGI. This CDR3 has 14 amino acids. V lost 2 bases to trimming and J lost 6 bases; unmatched junction nucleotides: 2. CDR3 protein: CASSYGTGIQPQHF. In nucleotides, the CDR3 is TGTGCCAGCAGTTACGGGACAGGGATTCAGCCCCAGCATTTT.